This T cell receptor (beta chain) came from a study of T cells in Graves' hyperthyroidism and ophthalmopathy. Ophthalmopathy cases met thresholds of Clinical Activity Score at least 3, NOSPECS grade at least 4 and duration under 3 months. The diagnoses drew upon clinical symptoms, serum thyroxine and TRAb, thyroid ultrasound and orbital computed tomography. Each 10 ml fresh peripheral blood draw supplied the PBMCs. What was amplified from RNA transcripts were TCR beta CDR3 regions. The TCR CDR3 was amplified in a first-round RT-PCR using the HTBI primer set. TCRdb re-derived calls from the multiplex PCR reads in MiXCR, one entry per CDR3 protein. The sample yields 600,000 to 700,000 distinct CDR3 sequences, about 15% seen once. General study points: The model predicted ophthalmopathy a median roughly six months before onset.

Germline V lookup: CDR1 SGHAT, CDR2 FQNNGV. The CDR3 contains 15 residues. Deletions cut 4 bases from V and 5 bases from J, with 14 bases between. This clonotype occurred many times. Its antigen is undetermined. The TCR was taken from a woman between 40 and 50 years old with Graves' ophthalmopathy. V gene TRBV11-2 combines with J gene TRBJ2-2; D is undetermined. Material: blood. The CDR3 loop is CASSYPSLGTGELFF. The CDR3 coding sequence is TGTGCCAGCAGCTACCCTTCATTGGGGACCGGGGAGCTGTTTTTT.